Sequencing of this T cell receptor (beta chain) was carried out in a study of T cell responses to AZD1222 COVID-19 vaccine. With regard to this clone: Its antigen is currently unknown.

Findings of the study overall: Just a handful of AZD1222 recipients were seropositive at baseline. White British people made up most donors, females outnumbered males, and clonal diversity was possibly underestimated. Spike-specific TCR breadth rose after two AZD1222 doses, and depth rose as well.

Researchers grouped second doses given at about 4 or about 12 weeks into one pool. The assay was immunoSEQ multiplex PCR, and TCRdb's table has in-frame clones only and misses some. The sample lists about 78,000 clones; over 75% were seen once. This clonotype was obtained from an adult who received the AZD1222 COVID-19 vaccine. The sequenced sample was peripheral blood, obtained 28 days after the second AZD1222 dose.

The CDR3 loop reads CASSTGQGGSYEQYF. The DNA of the CDR3 is TGTGCCAGCAGCACTGGACAGGGAGGCTCCTACGAGCAGTACTTC. The chain uses TRBV7-6 and TRBJ2-7, with 8 bases that match TRBD1. The J segment lost 0 bases and the V segment lost 5 bases, leaving 6 bases of the junction unmatched. CDR1 SGHVS and CDR2 FNYEAQ come from the germline V gene. The CDR3 length is 15 residues.